This T cell receptor beta chain was recovered during a study of T cell responses to AZD1222 COVID-19 vaccine (dated by TCRdb to the early 2020s). Regarding the study in general: A total of about 250 trial participants underwent TCR sequencing, of whom 200 to 220 had received two doses of AZD1222 and 26 had received two doses of the MenACWY control vaccine. Trial participants were enrolled into age subgroups of 18-55, 56-69 and 70-plus years, which contained 148, 28 and 57 TCR-sequenced participants, respectively.

On this clone: No antigen is known for it. Base qualities are not at hand, and no much larger clone is one base apart.

Measured from the cysteine to the phenylalanine, the CDR3 is 12 residues long. The read is trimmed to its CDR3 DNA, 36 bases read in frame from base 1. The germline V gene specifies MDHEN as CDR1 and SYDVKM as CDR2. The V and J ends are trimmed by 5 bases and 4 bases, leaving 5 bases between them. Explained via the paper, the time point label denotes: about 28 days (+/-7) after the second vaccine dose. AZD1222 recipients with second doses at about 4 weeks or about 12 weeks were pooled, because spike-specific TCR depth and breadth did not differ between schedules. Samples from vaccinated people were obtained from the UK trials COV001 and COV002, which included a single-blind randomized controlled phase 2/3 trial of AZD1222 (ChAdOx1 nCoV-19) in healthy adults. Trial participant PBMC samples were collected at day 0 and day 28 after the second dose for TCRbeta chain sequencing. The CDR3 regions of human TCRbeta chains were analyzed by immunosequencing. The published analysis was carried out like this. TCRs in the repertoires were compared against a reference library of SARS-CoV-2-specific TCRs that had been generated with the MIRA antigen-specificity platform. Breadth was defined as the fraction of unique TCRs that were SARS-CoV-2-associated. Depth was defined as the fraction of total T cells that were SARS-CoV-2-associated. Each spike-specific TCR was assigned to its reactive spike region and to a CD4 or CD8 class using the MIRA data. Log10-transformed breadth and depth values were compared by one-way ANOVA with Sidak's multiple comparisons tests. The source is immuneACCESS, and TCRdb retained only in-frame sequences with V and J called. Part of the clones is not carried over; for the studies checked, unresolved V genes explain less than half of this, and the remainder is unexplained. The V and J calls and clone size were taken over from that table, and D and trimming were inferred from the DNA. The sample records approximately 200,000 clones, approximately 93% of which are singletons. The ten biggest clones cover approximately 1% of the sample.

The paper as a whole reports these results and caveats: Conclusions about previously exposed vaccinees are limited, since just five or six AZD1222 recipients were seropositive for SARS-CoV-2 at baseline. Epitopes outside the regions mutated in the B.1.351 and B.1.1.7 variants were reportedly recognized by nearly half of the unique spike-specific TCRs. Vaccine-associated CD4 TCRs spanned the whole spike protein, with dominant responses in regions 160-218 and 743-854. No day 14 peak-response samples were available, so repertoires were characterized only after the peak T cell response. Participants were mostly white British and included more females than males, and it was suggested by the authors that clonal diversity may have been underestimated. In the small 56-69-year group, the increase in depth fell short of significance, most likely because of low power. After two AZD1222 doses, both the breadth and the depth of spike-specific TCRs were significantly higher than at day 0 and than in MenACWY recipients.

This receptor chain uses TRBV28 and TRBJ2-2; the D gene is not confidently resolved. The receptor comes from an adult who received the AZD1222 COVID-19 vaccine. Here the sequenced sample was peripheral blood, taken 28 days after the second AZD1222 dose. The CDR3 is CASSTRTGELFF. In nucleotide form, the sequence is TGTGCCAGCAGTACACGCACCGGGGAGCTGTTTTTT.